This T cell receptor (beta chain) was captured by sequencing in a study of control samples from healthy donors and cancer patients. This clone was seen a handful of times. The same CDR3 arises from other DNA sequences in this sample as well. CDR1 KGHSH and CDR2 LQKENI come from the germline V gene. The CDR3 spans 14 residues. With 3 bases removed from V and 0 bases from J, the gap between germline ends came to 8 bases. TCRdb keeps only in-frame clones here, not all; method: immunoSEQ multiplex PCR. The sample shows more than 100,000 clones, around nine tenths of them seen only once. The material sequenced was blood. This clonotype was sampled from a young man in good health. V usage is TRBV18 and J usage is TRBJ1-2; possibly TRBD1 for D (6 bases). The chain's CDR3 is CASSPGQTNYGYTF. The CDR3, as DNA: TGTGCCAGCTCACCCGGACAGACTAACTATGGCTACACCTTC.